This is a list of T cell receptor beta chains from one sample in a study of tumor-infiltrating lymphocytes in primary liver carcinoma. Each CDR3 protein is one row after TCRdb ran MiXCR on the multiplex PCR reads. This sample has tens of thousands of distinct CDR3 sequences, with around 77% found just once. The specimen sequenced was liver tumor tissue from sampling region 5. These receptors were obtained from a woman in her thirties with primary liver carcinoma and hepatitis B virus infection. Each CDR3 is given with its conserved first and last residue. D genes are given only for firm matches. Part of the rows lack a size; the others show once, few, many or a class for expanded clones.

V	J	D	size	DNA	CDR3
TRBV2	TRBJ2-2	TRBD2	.	TGTGTCAGCAGTGCGGGAGGGGCCGGGGAACCGTTTTTT	CVSSAGGAGEPFF
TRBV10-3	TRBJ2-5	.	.	TGTGGCATCAGTGAGTCGGCTATCAGGCAAGAGACCCAGTACTTC	CGISESAIRQETQYF
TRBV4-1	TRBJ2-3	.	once	TGTGCCAGCGGCCAACTAGGCATGGTAGCTGAAGACTCGGATACGCAGTATTTC	CASGQLGMVAEDSDTQYF
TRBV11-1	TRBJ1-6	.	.	TGTGCCAGCAGCCGGACACTGGTTTCACCCCTCCACTTT	CASSRTLVSPLHF
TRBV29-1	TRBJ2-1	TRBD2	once	TGTAGCGTTGGGACTAGCGGGAGCTCCTACAATCAGCGGTTCTTC	CSVGTSGSSYNQRFF
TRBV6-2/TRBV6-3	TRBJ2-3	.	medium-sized	TGTGCCAGCAGTTACCAGGAACAGCGCACAGATACGCAGTATTTT	CASSYQEQRTDTQYF
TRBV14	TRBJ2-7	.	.	TGTGTCAGCAGCCAAGAACTAGGGTACGAGCAGCACTTC	CVSSQELGYEQHF
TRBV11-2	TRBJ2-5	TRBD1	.	TGTGCCTGCAGTACAAGAACAGGGGGCGTGAAAGAGACCCAGTACTTC	CACSTRTGGVKETQYF
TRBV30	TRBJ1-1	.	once	TGTGACTGGAGTGGGGATGTCACTGGAGCTTTCTTT	CDWSGDVTGAFF
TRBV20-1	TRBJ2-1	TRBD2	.	TGCAGTGCTAGTAAGGGACTAGTGGGATTGGGGGAGCAGTTCTTC	CSASKGLVGLGEQFF
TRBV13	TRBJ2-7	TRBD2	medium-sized	TGTGCCAGCAGCTTAATGGCTAGCGGCTCCTACGAGCAGTACTTC	CASSLMASGSYEQYF
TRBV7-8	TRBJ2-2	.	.	TGTGCCAACAATTCGCGGGGCCACACGCCGAATACAGGGGAGCTGTTTTTT	CANNSRGHTPNTGELFF
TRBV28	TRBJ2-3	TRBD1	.	TGTGCCAGCAGTTTCACAAAACAGGGGCGGTTGACAGATACGCAGTATTTT	CASSFTKQGRLTDTQYF
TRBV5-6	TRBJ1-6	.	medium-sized	TGTGCCAGCAGCTTGGTAGCACTGGGATCACCCCTCCACTTT	CASSLVALGSPLHF
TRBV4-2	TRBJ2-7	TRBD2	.	TGTGTCAGCAGCCAGGAACACCTAGGACGGGAGGGAGCGCGCGAGCAGTACTTC	CVSSQEHLGREGAREQYF
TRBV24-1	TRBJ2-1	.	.	TGTACCACTGGGACCTTTCTGCATGAGCAGTTCTTC	CTTGTFLHEQFF
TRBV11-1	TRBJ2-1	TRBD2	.	TGTATCAGCAGGACCGGGACTAGCGGTTACAATGAGCAGTCCTTC	CISRTGTSGYNEQSF
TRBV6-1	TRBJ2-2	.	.	TGTGTCAGCGGTACCGTCGGGGAGCTGTTTTTT	CVSGTVGELFF
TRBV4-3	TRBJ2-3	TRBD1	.	TGCGCCAGCAACCAAGGAAGCAGGGGGCATTCAGATACGCAGTATTTT	CASNQGSRGHSDTQYF
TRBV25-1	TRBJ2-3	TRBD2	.	TGTGCCAGCAGTGAATCGGGGGAGGGAGAGACGGGACCTAGATCAGATACGCAGTGTTTT	CASSESGEGETGPRSDTQCF
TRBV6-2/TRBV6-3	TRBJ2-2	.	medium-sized	TGTGCCACCTCTGGTTCAGACACCGGGGAGCTGTTTTTT	CATSGSDTGELFF
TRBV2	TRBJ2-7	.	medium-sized	TGTGCCAGCAGTGATCTGCGGCCAGGAACCTACGAGCAGTACTTC	CASSDLRPGTYEQYF
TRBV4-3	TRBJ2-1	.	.	TGTGCCAGTAGCCAAGACGCGAGAAGCTCCTACAATGAGCAGTTCTTC	CASSQDARSSYNEQFF
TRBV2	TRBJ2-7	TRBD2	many	TGTGCCAGCAGAGAAGGAAGGACTAGCTCATCCGCGGTCTTC	CASREGRTSSSAVF
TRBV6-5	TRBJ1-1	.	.	TGTGTAAGCAGTTACGAGGGGAACACTGAAGCTTTCTTT	CVSSYEGNTEAFF
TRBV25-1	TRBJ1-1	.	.	TGTGCCAGCAGTGCTCAGCCCACAGGGCCGTTGTCTTTCTTT	CASSAQPTGPLSFF
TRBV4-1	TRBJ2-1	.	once	TGCGCCAGCAGCCAAGATCTGTGGGGGACACTAACGGGAGGAATCCTGTTCTTC	CASSQDLWGTLTGGILFF
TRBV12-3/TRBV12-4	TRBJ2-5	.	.	TGTGCCAGCAGCACCTACCCCGGGTGCGAAGAGACCAAGTGCTTC	CASSTYPGCEETKCF
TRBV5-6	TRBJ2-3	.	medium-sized	TGTGCCAGCAGCTTGAGGGCAGATACGCAGTATTTT	CASSLRADTQYF
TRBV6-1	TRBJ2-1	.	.	TGTGCCAGCAGTGAAATTATGGAGTTATACAATGAGCAGTTCTTC	CASSEIMELYNEQFF
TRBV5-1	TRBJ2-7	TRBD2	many	TGCGCCAGCAGTAGCGGGAGGGCCTACGAGCAGTACTTC	CASSSGRAYEQYF
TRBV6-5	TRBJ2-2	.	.	TGTGCCAGCAGTTACTCGAGCAGCGTCCCAAGGCAGACCGGGGTGCTGTTTTTT	CASSYSSSVPRQTGVLFF
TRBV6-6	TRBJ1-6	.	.	TGCGCCAGCAGTTACACAGTGATGGATTCACCCCTCCACTTC	CASSYTVMDSPLHF
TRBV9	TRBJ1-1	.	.	TGTGCCAGCAGCGTGGGAGTGGACACTGAAGCTTTCTTT	CASSVGVDTEAFF
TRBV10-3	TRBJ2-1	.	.	TGTGCTATCAGTCCCACGGCGACATGGGATGAGCAATTCTTC	CAISPTATWDEQFF
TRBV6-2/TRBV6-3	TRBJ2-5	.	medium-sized	TGTGCCAGCAGTCCCCACGAGACCCAGTACTTC	CASSPHETQYF
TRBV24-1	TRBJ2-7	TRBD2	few	TGTGCCACATCAAGCGGGGGAGCGCCTCCCCACGAGCAGTACTTC	CATSSGGAPPHEQYF
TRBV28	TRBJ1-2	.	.	TGTGCCAGTAGTTTACTACCCAATGGCTGCACCTTC	CASSLLPNGCTF
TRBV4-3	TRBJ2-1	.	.	TGCGCCAGCAACCATACAAAGTTGGTCAATGAGCAGTTCTTC	CASNHTKLVNEQFF
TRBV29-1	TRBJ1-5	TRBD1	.	TGCAGCGTTTCCGGGACAGGGGCGAATCAGCCCCAGCATTTT	CSVSGTGANQPQHF
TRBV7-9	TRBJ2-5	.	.	TGTGCCAGCAGCCAGGGACTCAACTGGGGAGAGACCCAACACTTC	CASSQGLNWGETQHF
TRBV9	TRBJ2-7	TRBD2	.	TGTGCCAGCAGCGTAGGCGGGAGCTCCTACGAGCAGTACTTC	CASSVGGSSYEQYF
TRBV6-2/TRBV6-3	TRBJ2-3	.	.	TGTGCCAGCAGTTACTCGATCACGCGGGGCACTAATCTTTTT	CASSYSITRGTNLF
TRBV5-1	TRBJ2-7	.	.	TGCGCCAGCAGCTTGGAGGGTAGGAGGTACGGCGAGCAGTGCTTC	CASSLEGRRYGEQCF
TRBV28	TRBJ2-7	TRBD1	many	TGTGCCAGCAGTCGGGGACAGGGGGCGATCGAGCAGTACTTC	CASSRGQGAIEQYF
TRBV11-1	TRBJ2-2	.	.	TGTGCCAGCAGCAGGGTTATGGTGGGAGTGTCCGGGGACTTGTTTTTT	CASSRVMVGVSGDLFF
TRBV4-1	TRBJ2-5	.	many	TGCGCCAGCAGCCAAGAAGAGAGGGGGGGCGAGACTCAGTACTTC	CASSQEERGGETQYF
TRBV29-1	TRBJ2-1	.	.	TGCAGCGCCTCGGCAGGCGTAAGTTCCAATGAGCAGTTCTTC	CSASAGVSSNEQFF
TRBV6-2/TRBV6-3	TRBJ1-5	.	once	TGTGCCAGCAGTCGTATCGGTCGTCAGCCTCAGCATTTT	CASSRIGRQPQHF
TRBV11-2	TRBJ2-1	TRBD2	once	TGTGCCAGCAACACTTCTCTAGCGGGAGGATACAATGAACAGTTCTTC	CASNTSLAGGYNEQFF
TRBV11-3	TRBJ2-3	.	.	TGTGTCAGCAGCTCCGGGAGCGGGCGAGGCACAGATACGCGGTACTTT	CVSSSGSGRGTDTRYF
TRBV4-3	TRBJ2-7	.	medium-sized	TGCGCCAGCAGCCATACTTTCGGGGCGCGGCAGTACTTC	CASSHTFGARQYF
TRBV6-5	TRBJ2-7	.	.	TGTGCCAGCAGTTACAATGACAGCAGCACCTACGAGCAGTACTTT	CASSYNDSSTYEQYF
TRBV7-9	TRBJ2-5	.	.	TGTGCAAGCAGCCCCAACGGAGCTAGCAGTCAAGAGACCCAGTACTTC	CASSPNGASSQETQYF
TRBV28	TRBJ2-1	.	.	TGTGCCAGCAGTCTAAACTCGGGAATTGACCCCACGTGGCAGTTCTTC	CASSLNSGIDPTWQFF